The clone carrying this T cell receptor beta chain was observed a few times. This sample was included in a study of beta chain features in type 1 diabetes. Across the whole study: All samples combined gave roughly 100,000,000 sorted cells for examination.

Looked up from germline, CDR1 is MDHEN and CDR2 is SYDVKM. The CDR3 has 14 amino acids. V dropped 5 bases and J dropped 1 base, with 11 bases sitting between them. The entirety of the isolated RNA underwent reverse transcription, so expressed TCRB transcripts were sequenced. The assay was immunoSEQ multiplex PCR, and TCRdb's table has in-frame clones only and misses some. Of 900,000 or so clones in the sample, roughly 16% were seen once. Sorted populations all exceeded 95% purity. The rearrangement uses TRBV28 and TRBJ1-1, with unresolved D. Specimen: naive CD4+ T cells from blood. The source of this sequence is a woman aged 18-30 years in good health. CDR3: CASSVSVGNTEAFF. As DNA, the CDR3 is TGTGCCAGCAGTGTAAGTGTGGGGAACACTGAAGCTTTCTTT. The whole variable domain, remainder taken from reference TRBV28 and TRBJ1-1, is DVKVTQSSRYLVKRTGEKVFLECVQDMDHENMFWYRQDPGLGLRLIYFSYDVKMKEKGDIPEGYSVSREKKERFSLILESASTNQTSMYLCASSVSVGNTEAFFGQGTRLTVV.